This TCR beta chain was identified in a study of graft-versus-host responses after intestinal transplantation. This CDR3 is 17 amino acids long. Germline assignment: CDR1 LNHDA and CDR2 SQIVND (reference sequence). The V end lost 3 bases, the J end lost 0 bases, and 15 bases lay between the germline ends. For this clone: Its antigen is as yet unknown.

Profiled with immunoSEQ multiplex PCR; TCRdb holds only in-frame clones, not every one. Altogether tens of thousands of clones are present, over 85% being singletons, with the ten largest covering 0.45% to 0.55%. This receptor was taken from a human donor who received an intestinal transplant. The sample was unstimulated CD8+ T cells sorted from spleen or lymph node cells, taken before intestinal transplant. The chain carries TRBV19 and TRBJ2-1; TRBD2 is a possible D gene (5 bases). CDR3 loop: CASSILSAASSYNEQFF. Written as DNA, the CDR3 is TGTGCCAGTAGTATCTTGTCAGCGGCAAGCTCCTACAATGAGCAGTTCTTC.